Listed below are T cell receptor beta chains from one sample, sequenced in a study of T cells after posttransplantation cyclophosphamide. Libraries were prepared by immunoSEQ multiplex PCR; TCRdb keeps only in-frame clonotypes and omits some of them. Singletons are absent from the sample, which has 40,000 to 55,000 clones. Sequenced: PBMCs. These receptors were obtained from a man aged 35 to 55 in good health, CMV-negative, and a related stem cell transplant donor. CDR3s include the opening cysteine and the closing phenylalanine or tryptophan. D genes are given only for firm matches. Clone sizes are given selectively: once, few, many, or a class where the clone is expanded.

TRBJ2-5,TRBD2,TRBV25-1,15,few,TGTGCCAGCAGTGATGTGGGGGGGGGAAAAGAGACCCAGTACTTC,CASSDVGGGKETQYF
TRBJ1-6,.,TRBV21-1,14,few,TGTGCCAGCAGCAAAGTTAATCATCGGTCACCCCTCCACTTT,CASSKVNHRSPLHF
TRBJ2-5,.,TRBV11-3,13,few,TGTGCCAGCAGCACGGGAGGAAAGGGGGCCCAGTACTTC,CASSTGGKGAQYF
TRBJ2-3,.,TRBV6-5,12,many,TGTGCCAGCAGTTTGATAGGGCAGGGGTACTATTTT,CASSLIGQGYYF
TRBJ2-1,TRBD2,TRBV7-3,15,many,TGTGCCAGCAGCTTAGGTGCTAGCGGGGCAAATGAGCAGTTCTTC,CASSLGASGANEQFF
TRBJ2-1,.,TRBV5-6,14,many,TGTGCCAGCAGCTTGGCGGGACTGACTAATGAGCAGTTCTTC,CASSLAGLTNEQFF
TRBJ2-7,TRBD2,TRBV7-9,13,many,TGTGCCAGCAGCCCGGGACTAGCGACGAAGCAGTACTTC,CASSPGLATKQYF
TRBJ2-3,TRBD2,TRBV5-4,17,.,TGTGCCAGCAGCGGGGTGGCTAGCGGGAGGCTCACAGATACGCAGTATTTT,CASSGVASGRLTDTQYF
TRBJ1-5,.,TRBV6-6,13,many,TGTGCCAGCAGCCCTCAGGGCACCCAGCCCCAGCATTTT,CASSPQGTQPQHF
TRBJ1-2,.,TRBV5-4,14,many,TGTGCCAGCAGCTTGGGCAGATCTAACTATGGCTACACCTTC,CASSLGRSNYGYTF
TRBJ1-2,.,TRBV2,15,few,TGTGCCAGCGGAGGCCTGGGGAGATCTGACTATGGCTACACCTTC,CASGGLGRSDYGYTF
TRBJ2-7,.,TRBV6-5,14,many,TGTGCCAGCAGTTACGGGACACGAGACTACGAGCAGTACTTC,CASSYGTRDYEQYF
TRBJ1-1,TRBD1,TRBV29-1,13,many,TGCAGCGTTGCACCCAGGGGGGAGACTGAAGCTTTCTTT,CSVAPRGETEAFF
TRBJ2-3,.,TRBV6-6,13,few,TGTGCCAGCTTGAGGGGGGGGCCAGATACGCAGTATTTT,CASLRGGPDTQYF
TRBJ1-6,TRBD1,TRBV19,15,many,TGTGCCAGCCGGACAGGGGGCTCCTATAATTCACCCCTCCACTTT,CASRTGGSYNSPLHF
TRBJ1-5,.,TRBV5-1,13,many,TGCGCCAGCAGCGGCGGGGGTAATCAGCCCCAGCATTTT,CASSGGGNQPQHF
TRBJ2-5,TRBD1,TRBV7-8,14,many,TGTGCCAGCACCGACGGGACAGCACAAGAGACCCAGTACTTC,CASTDGTAQETQYF
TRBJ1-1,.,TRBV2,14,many,TGTGCCAGCACGCCCCGACAGGTGAACACTGAAGCTTTCTTT,CASTPRQVNTEAFF
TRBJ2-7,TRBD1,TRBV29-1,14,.,TGCAGCGTGTTAACAGGGGGCGCGGCCTACGAGCAGTACTTC,CSVLTGGAAYEQYF
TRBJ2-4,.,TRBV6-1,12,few,TGTGCCGGATCGGGACTCGAAAACATTCAGTACTTC,CAGSGLENIQYF
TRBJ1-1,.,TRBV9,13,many,TGTGCCAGCAGCGTAGAGCTTTACACTGAAGCTTTCTTT,CASSVELYTEAFF
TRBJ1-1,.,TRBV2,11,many,TGTGCCAGCAGCCAAATGACTGAAGCTTTCTTT,CASSQMTEAFF
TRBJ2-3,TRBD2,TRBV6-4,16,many,TGTGCCAGCAGTGAACTAGCGGGAGGATCGACAGATACGCAGTATTTT,CASSELAGGSTDTQYF
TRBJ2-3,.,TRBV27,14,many,TGTGCCAGCAGTTCCGGATCGGGGATAGATACGCAGTATTTT,CASSSGSGIDTQYF
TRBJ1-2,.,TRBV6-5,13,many,TGTGCCAGTCGGGACACAACTAACTATGGCTACACCTTC,CASRDTTNYGYTF
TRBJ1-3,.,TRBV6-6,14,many,TGTGCCAGCAGTCCCGGGTCCTCTGGAAACACCATATATTTT,CASSPGSSGNTIYF
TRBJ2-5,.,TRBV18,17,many,TGTGCCAGCTCACCTGGGGACACAGCGTCGGTGGGGGAGACCCAGTACTTC,CASSPGDTASVGETQYF
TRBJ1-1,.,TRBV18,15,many,TGTGCCAGCTCCCCAGGGCAGGAGGGGTACACTGAAGCTTTCTTT,CASSPGQEGYTEAFF
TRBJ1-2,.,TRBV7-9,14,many,TGTGCCAGTCAGGGAACAGGGCTCGAATATGGCTACACCTTC,CASQGTGLEYGYTF
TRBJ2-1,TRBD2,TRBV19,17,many,TGTGCCAGTAGTATAGATGGGGTAGCGGGAGGGAAGAATGAGCAGTTCTTC,CASSIDGVAGGKNEQFF
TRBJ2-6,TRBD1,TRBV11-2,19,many,TGTGCCAGCAGCTCCCCCACCGGGACAGGGGGCGGTGGGGCCAACGTCCTGACTTTC,CASSSPTGTGGGGANVLTF
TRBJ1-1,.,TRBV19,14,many,TGTGCCAGCCACCCGCCCGGACAAATATTTGGGGCTTTCTTT,CASHPPGQIFGAFF
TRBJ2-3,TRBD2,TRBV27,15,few,TGTGCCAGCAGTTTAGCTGGGAGGGGCACAGATACGCAGTATTTT,CASSLAGRGTDTQYF
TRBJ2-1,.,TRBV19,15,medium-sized,TGTGCCAGTAGTATAGTGGCGGGGGCCAACAATGAGCAGTTCTTC,CASSIVAGANNEQFF
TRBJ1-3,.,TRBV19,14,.,TGTGCCAGTAGGGAGGGATTCTCTGGAAACACCATATATTTT,CASREGFSGNTIYF
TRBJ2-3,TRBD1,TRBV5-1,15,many,TGCGCCAGCAGCGTGGGACAGGGGAACTCTGCTACGCAGTATTTT,CASSVGQGNSATQYF
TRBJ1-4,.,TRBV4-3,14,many,TGCGCCAGCAGCCAAGCAGGGGCGCGGGAAAAACTGTTTTTT,CASSQAGAREKLFF
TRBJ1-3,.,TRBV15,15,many,TGTGCCACCAGCAGAGTCTTGAGCTCTGGAAACACCATATATTTT,CATSRVLSSGNTIYF
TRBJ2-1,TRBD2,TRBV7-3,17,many,TGTGCCAGCAGCTCTCAGACTAGCGGGAGAGGGGGGAATGAGCAGTTCTTC,CASSSQTSGRGGNEQFF
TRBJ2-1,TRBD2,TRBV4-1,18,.,TGCGCCAGCAGCCAAGCTACAATGGGCGGGGGGTCCTCCAATGAGCAGTTCTTC,CASSQATMGGGSSNEQFF
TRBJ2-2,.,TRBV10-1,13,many,TGCGCCAGCAGACAGGGTTTGACCGGGGAGCTGTTTTTT,CASRQGLTGELFF